Listed here are 32 T cell receptor beta chains from one sample, sequenced in a study of response to subunit inactivated influenza vaccine. MiXCR was run by TCRdb on the RT-PCR reads, yielding one entry per CDR3 protein. The sample gives approximately 520,000 distinct CDR3 sequences, approximately 15% of which show up once; roughly 3.1% is in the top ten. Sequenced material: CD4+ T cells sorted from PBMCs, taken less than 30 months after vaccination. These receptors were collected from a man between 50 and 75 years old who received an inactivated influenza vaccine.

The chain couples TRBV13 to TRBJ2-3; D is tentatively TRBD1 or TRBD2 (5 bases each). Trimming stripped 4 bases from V and 5 bases from J, with 25 bases between. Per the germline V gene, CDR1 is PRHDT and CDR2 is FYEKMQ (reference sequence). This CDR3 spans 18 amino acids. The chain's CDR3 is CASSSPLGVAHKGDTQYF. The CDR3 coding sequence is TGTGCCAGCAGCTCTCCATTGGGGGTAGCACATAAGGGAGATACGCAGTATTTT.

This chain links TRBV20-1 with TRBJ1-1; 9 positions match TRBD1. Trimming took 0 bases from V and 5 from J; bases not matched to a gene: 7. The CDR3 length is 15 residues. Germline V gene lookup returns CDR1 DFQATT and CDR2 SNEGSKA (reference sequence). In nucleotides, the CDR3 is TGCAGTGCTAGAGATTCGACAGGGGGTAATACTGAAGCTTTCTTT. Protein sequence: CSARDSTGGNTEAFF.

At least ten counts were recorded for this clonotype. The chain has TRBV20-1 and TRBJ2-7; D call uncertain. The CDR3 is 12 residues long. Germline V gene sequence: CDR1 DFQATT, CDR2 SNEGSKA (reference sequence). Trimming took 3 bases from V and 2 from J, leaving 8 bases between them. This CDR3 reads CSASVLTYEQYF. DNA of the CDR3: TGCAGTGCTAGCGTACTAACCTACGAGCAGTACTTC.

This chain connects TRBV12-3 or TRBV12-4 to TRBJ1-1; 10 bases line up with TRBD1. The V segment lost 3 bases and the J segment 8 bases; nucleotides outside the gene matches: 9. This CDR3 comprises 15 residues. The CDR3, as DNA: TGTGCCAGCAGTTTCTGGGGACAGGGGAAAGGCGAAGCTTTCTTT. Translated, it gives CASSFWGQGKGEAFF.

This clonotype was detected a few times. The CDR3 loop is CASSQGGQGGIQYF. For the CDR3, the DNA is TGTGCCAGCAGCCAAGGGGGACAGGGCGGCATTCAGTACTTC. The genes are TRBV3-1 and TRBJ2-4; 9 bases map to TRBD1. V shed 1 base and J 9 bases; nucleotides not matched to a gene: 4. Germline values: CDR1 LGHDT, CDR2 YNNKEL (reference sequence). This CDR3 has 14 amino acids.

In its sample, this clonotype was seen many times. The chain recombines TRBV3-1 with TRBJ2-1, with TRBD2 identical over 13 bases. With V trimmed by 3 bases and J by 6 bases, 5 bases remained unmatched. The CDR3 is 16 residues long. Germline assignment: CDR1 LGHDT and CDR2 YNNKEL (reference sequence). CDR3 DNA sequence: TGTGCCAGCAGCCAGGGACTAGCGGGACGTACCAATGAGCAGTTCTTC. The encoded protein is CASSQGLAGRTNEQFF.

The table lists this clonotype with a few counts. CDR3 DNA sequence: TGTGCCAGCAGCTTAGGGTTCACTGAAGCTTTCTTT. Amino acid sequence: CASSLGFTEAFF. The V call is TRBV7-2, the J call TRBJ1-1; D uncertain. V was shortened by 1 base and J by 4 bases, with 4 bases between the two germline ends. Per the germline V gene, CDR1 is SGHTA and CDR2 is FQGNSA. CDR3 length: 12 residues.

The chain recombines TRBV28 with TRBJ1-5; D is unclear. Germline V gene lookup returns CDR1 MDHEN and CDR2 SYDVKM. Trimming took 4 bases from V and 6 from J, leaving 7 bases between them. This CDR3 is 12 amino acids long. CDR3 loop: CASSSEIQPQHF. As DNA, the CDR3 is TGTGCCAGCAGTTCCGAGATTCAGCCCCAGCATTTT.

This clonotype has a handful of counts. This chain joins TRBV20-1 and TRBJ2-7; tentatively, D is TRBD1 or TRBD2 (5 bases each). V was shortened by 5 bases and J by 2 bases, with 16 bases between the two germline ends. This CDR3 contains 14 residues. The germline V gene has CDR1 DFQATT and CDR2 SNEGSKA (reference sequence). CDR3 residues: CSALPGTHTYEQYF. The CDR3, as DNA: TGCAGTGCTCTTCCCGGGACCCACACCTACGAGCAGTACTTC.

The chain uses TRBV12-3 or TRBV12-4 and TRBJ2-6; TRBD1 matches at 8 bases. V gave up 5 bases and J gave up 4 bases; unmatched junction bases: 13. This CDR3 contains 18 residues. Here the CDR3 reads CASSPTSGGMKGANVLTF. CDR3 sequence (DNA): TGTGCCAGCAGTCCAACTTCAGGGGGCATGAAAGGGGCCAACGTCCTGACTTTC.

This clonotype was seen more than once but under ten times. V usage is TRBV28 and J usage is TRBJ1-6; D gene unclear. The V gene's germline CDR1 is MDHEN and CDR2 SYDVKM. The CDR3 contains 15 residues. V lost 1 base and J lost 11, with 15 bases in between. The CDR3 reads CASSLFTRGDAPLHF. As DNA, the CDR3 is TGTGCCAGCAGTTTATTTACCCGCGGAGATGCACCCCTCCACTTT.

Note on this clonotype: One end of the junction is discordant with germline, which a read error may explain. The chain couples TRBV12-3 or TRBV12-4 to TRBJ2-2, with 7 bases matching TRBD2. The CDR3 has 15 amino acids. This chain's CDR3 is CASSRRGVNTGELSF. CDR3 bases: TGTGCCAGCAGTAGACGGGGGGTCAACACCGGGGAGCTGTCTTTT.

Written as DNA, the CDR3 is TGTGCCAGCAGTTTCACAGGGAAAGTTGCCCAGTACTTC. This codes for CASSFTGKVAQYF. The gene calls are TRBV28 and TRBJ2-5; perhaps TRBD1 as D (6 bases). Germline CDR1 is MDHEN and CDR2 is SYDVKM. This CDR3 has 13 amino acids. Trimming cost V 3 bases and J 9 bases, with 14 bases left between them.

The chain has TRBV12-3 or TRBV12-4 and TRBJ1-3; no clear D. V was cut by 3 bases and J by 0 bases, with 9 bases left in between. This CDR3 spans 15 amino acids. This CDR3 is CASSFSHLSGNTIYF. The CDR3 DNA follows: TGTGCCAGCAGTTTTTCCCACCTCTCTGGAAACACCATATATTTT.

The sample holds a few counts of this clonotype. V usage is TRBV20-1 and J usage is TRBJ2-2; D might be TRBD1 (6 bases). Germline V gene data show CDR1 as DFQATT and CDR2 as SNEGSKA (reference sequence). V lost 8 bases to trimming and J lost 1 base, with 17 bases between them. The CDR3 is made up of 15 amino acids. This CDR3 is CSTLSGGMNTGELFF. DNA of the CDR3: TGCAGTACCCTCTCTGGGGGCATGAACACCGGGGAGCTGTTTTTT.

This clonotype appeared a few times. This chain links TRBV30 with TRBJ2-5, with TRBD1 as a possible D gene (6 bases). The CDR3 is made up of 12 amino acids. Germline loops: CDR1 GTSNPN, CDR2 SVGIG (reference sequence). Between the trimmed V and J ends, which lost 1 base and 4 bases, there was a span of 7 bases. The CDR3 reads CAWSEGGETQYF. In DNA form, the CDR3 reads TGTGCCTGGAGTGAAGGGGGAGAGACCCAGTACTTC.

V gene TRBV7-9 combines with J gene TRBJ1-2; no reliable D call. This CDR3 is 14 amino acids long. V was clipped by 4 bases and J by 4 bases, with 13 bases between them. Germline lookup yields CDR1 SEHNR and CDR2 FQNEAQ (reference sequence). The CDR3 is CASSSTLESYGYTF. DNA of the CDR3: TGTGCCAGCAGCTCCACCCTTGAGAGCTATGGCTACACCTTC. Supplemented by reference TRBV7-9 and TRBJ1-2, the full variable domain reads DTGVSQNPRHKITKRGQNVTFRCDPISEHNRLYWYRQTLGQGPEFLTYFQNEAQLEKSRLLSDRFSAERPKGSFSTLEIQRTEQGDSAMYLCASSSTLESYGYTFGSGTRLTVV.

This clonotype was detected only a few times. The rearrangement joins TRBV30 to TRBJ2-3; tentative D call: TRBD2 (6 bases). There are 12 residues in the CDR3. Looked up from germline, CDR1 is GTSNPN and CDR2 is SVGIG (reference sequence). The ends were cut back, 5 bases at V and 3 bases at J, with 9 bases in the middle. The DNA of the CDR3 is TGTGCCTGGGGGCTAGCGACAGATACGCAGTATTTT. Its translation: CAWGLATDTQYF.

This clonotype occurred many times. The CDR3 DNA follows: TGTGCCAGCATCGACGCGGGCAGGGTCGAGGAGACCCAGTACTTC. Its protein is CASIDAGRVEETQYF. This sequence joins TRBV6-2 or TRBV6-3 and TRBJ2-5; D assignment may be TRBD1 or TRBD2 (5 bases each). Between the trimmed V and J ends, which lost 7 bases and 5 bases, there was a span of 20 bases. This CDR3 comprises 15 residues. CDR1 and CDR2 from the germline V gene are MNHEY and SVGEGT.

The chain joins TRBV6-5 to TRBJ2-7, with 7 positions matching TRBD2. Trimming took 0 bases from V and 4 from J; bases not matched to a gene: 9. The CDR3 is 16 residues long. Germline V gene sequence: CDR1 MNHEY, CDR2 SVGAGI. The CDR3 DNA reads TGTGCCAGCAGTTACTCGGTATCTAGCGGAAGATACGAGCAGTACTTC. This gives the protein CASSYSVSSGRYEQYF.

The V call is TRBV6-2 or TRBV6-3, the J call TRBJ2-7, with D perhaps matching TRBD1 (6 bases). The germline gives CDR1 MNHEY, CDR2 SVGEGT. Trimming removed 4 bases from V and 5 bases from J, with 12 bases in between. The CDR3 loop spans 13 amino acids. The CDR3 protein is CASSCTGTHEQYF. In DNA form, the CDR3 reads TGTGCCAGCAGTTGCACAGGGACCCACGAGCAGTACTTC.

V is TRBV20-1 and J is TRBJ2-5, with 9 positions matching TRBD2. CDR1 is DFQATT, CDR2 SNEGSKA, per germline (reference sequence). The CDR3 consists of 14 residues. V gave up 5 bases and J gave up 6 bases; unmatched junction bases: 10. As DNA, the CDR3 is TGCAGTGCTGGTGGGGGGACTAGCTGGAAGACCCAGTACTTC. The encoded protein is CSAGGGTSWKTQYF.

This clonotype came up a few times. V is TRBV5-6 and J is TRBJ2-6, with D tentatively TRBD2 (5 bases). The CDR3 sequence is 14 residues long. V lost 4 bases to trimming and J lost 4 bases, with 9 bases between them. Germline CDR1 is SGHDT and CDR2 is YYEEEE. The CDR3: CASSRLQGANVLTF. The CDR3 DNA follows: TGTGCCAGCAGCCGACTACAGGGGGCCAACGTCCTGACTTTC.

This rearrangement joins TRBV20-1 to TRBJ2-7; TRBD1 or TRBD2 may be the D gene (6 bases each). CDR1 DFQATT and CDR2 SNEGSKA come from the germline V gene (reference sequence). This CDR3 region has 13 residues. Trimming cost V 6 bases and J 0 bases, with 12 bases left between them. The CDR3 DNA reads as TGCAGTGCCCCCGAGGGGGGCTCCTACGAGCAGTACTTC. Translated: CSAPEGGSYEQYF.

This clonotype was seen a single time. The gene calls are TRBV11-2 and TRBJ2-5; 7 bases are shared with TRBD1. J gave up 1 base and V 4 bases, and 9 bases lay outside the gene matches. Germline CDR1 is SGHAT and CDR2 is FQNNGV. The CDR3 totals 16 residues. CDR3 loop: CASSYRQGAIQETQYF. CDR3 in DNA: TGTGCCAGCAGCTACCGACAGGGAGCCATCCAAGAGACCCAGTACTTC.

This clonotype came up once. This rearrangement joins TRBV7-2 to TRBJ2-1, with D perhaps assigned TRBD1 or TRBD2 (6 bases each). The CDR3 contains 16 residues. Trimming removed 5 bases from V and 6 bases from J, with 20 bases in between. Germline assignment: CDR1 SGHTA and CDR2 FQGNSA. CDR3 coding DNA: TGTGCCAGCAGCACCCTCCGGATAGCGGACAGCAATGAGCAGTTCTTC. Translation gives CASSTLRIADSNEQFF.

The sample holds a few counts of this clonotype. J is TRBJ1-5 and V is TRBV6-1; D is possibly TRBD1 (6 bases). V lost 1 base, J lost 4 bases, and 11 bases lay in between. Germline assignment: CDR1 MNHNS and CDR2 SASEGT. The CDR3 runs to 15 residues. Here the CDR3 DNA reads TGTGCCAGCAGTGAAGTCGGAGGGGGGAATCAGCCCCAGCATTTT. Its protein is CASSEVGGGNQPQHF.

The chain employs TRBV20-1 and TRBJ2-1; TRBD2 matches at 9 bases. This CDR3 has 15 amino acids. V trimming: 6 bases; J trimming: 6 bases; junction bases outside the gene matches: 12. CDR1 is DFQATT and CDR2 is SNEGSKA in the germline V gene (reference sequence). The DNA of the CDR3 is TGCAGTGCGGACGGCGGGGGGGATCTGGGCAATGAGCAGTTCTTC. Translated: CSADGGGDLGNEQFF.

V is TRBV15 and J is TRBJ2-1, with unresolved D. CDR3 length: 14 residues. V lost 0 bases, J lost 5 bases, and 8 bases lay in between. Germline CDR1 is LNHNV and CDR2 is YYDKDF (reference sequence). The DNA for the CDR3 is TGTGCCACCAGCAGAGATCACTGGGACAATGAGCAGTTCTTC. It translates to CATSRDHWDNEQFF.

The chain recombines TRBV5-1 with TRBJ2-3, with D hard to call. V was clipped by 0 bases and J by 5 bases, with 19 bases between them. Germline values: CDR1 SGHRS, CDR2 YFSETQ. The length of the CDR3 is 17 residues. In DNA form, the CDR3 reads TGCGCCAGCAGCTTGGGTCGGGCCCCCGGAATGGGAGATACGCAGTATTTT. The encoded protein is CASSLGRAPGMGDTQYF.

This chain joins TRBV5-1 and TRBJ2-5; 8 bases fit TRBD2. The V gene end was trimmed by 4 bases and the J gene end by 2 bases; junction bases not matched to a gene: 4. CDR1 SGHRS and CDR2 YFSETQ come from the germline V gene. The CDR3 consists of 14 residues. CDR3 in amino acids: CASSPGGQQETQYF. The CDR3 DNA follows: TGCGCCAGCAGCCCGGGGGGGCAACAAGAGACCCAGTACTTC.

This clonotype was counted between two and nine times. The genes are TRBV9 and TRBJ2-2; the D gene is possibly TRBD1 (6 bases). The CDR3 totals 15 residues. The germline gives CDR1 SGDLS, CDR2 YYNGEE. The V end lost 4 bases, the J end lost 6 bases, and 16 bases lay between the germline ends. CDR3 DNA sequence: TGTGCCAGCAGCTCCACCCCAGGGGCGTCCGGGGAGCTGTTTTTT. This translates into CASSSTPGASGELFF.